The clone carrying this T cell receptor beta chain was observed a few times. The antigen is undetermined. TCRdb re-analysed the 5' RACE reads in MiXCR, keeping a single row per CDR3 protein. The sample contains hundreds of thousands of distinct CDR3 sequences, over 15% of which appear only once. The data originate from a study of T-cell memory formation after mild COVID-19. Study-wide results and limits: Confirmation was lacking for SARS-CoV-2 specificity of second-wave clones that peaked on day 37. Mainly in CM and EM were contracting CD4+ clones; CD8+ were in EMRA. Day 15 to 85 contracting clones showed balanced CD4/CD8; day 15 to 37 expanders favored CD4+.

This CDR3 has 13 residues. The germline CDR1 and CDR2 sequences are LNHDA and SQIVND (reference sequence). Material: PBMCs or a T cell subset sorted from them (not recorded which). The chain employs TRBV19 and TRBJ1-1; D gene ambiguous. The sequence was collected from a man between 18 and 35 years old who had mild COVID-19 (a few samples of this study predate the infection). Cell type and time point are not known. CDR3 sequence (DNA): TGTGGCTCTACCTTCCGGTTGAACACTGAAGCTTTCTTT. Its protein is CGSTFRLNTEAFF.